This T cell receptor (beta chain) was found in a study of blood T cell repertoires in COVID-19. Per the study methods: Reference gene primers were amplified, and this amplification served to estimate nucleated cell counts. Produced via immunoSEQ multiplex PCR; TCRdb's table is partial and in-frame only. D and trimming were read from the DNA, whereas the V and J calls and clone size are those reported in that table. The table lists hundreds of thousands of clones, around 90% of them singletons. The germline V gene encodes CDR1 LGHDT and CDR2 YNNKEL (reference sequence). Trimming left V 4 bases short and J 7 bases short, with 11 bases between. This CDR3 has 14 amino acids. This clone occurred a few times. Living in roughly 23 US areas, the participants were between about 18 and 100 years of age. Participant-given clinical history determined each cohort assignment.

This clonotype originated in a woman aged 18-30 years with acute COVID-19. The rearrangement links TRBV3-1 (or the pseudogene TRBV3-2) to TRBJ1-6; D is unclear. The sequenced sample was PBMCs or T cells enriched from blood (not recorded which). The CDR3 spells CASSRRRQNSPLHF. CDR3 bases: TGTGCCAGCAGCCGGAGGAGACAAAATTCACCCCTCCACTTT.